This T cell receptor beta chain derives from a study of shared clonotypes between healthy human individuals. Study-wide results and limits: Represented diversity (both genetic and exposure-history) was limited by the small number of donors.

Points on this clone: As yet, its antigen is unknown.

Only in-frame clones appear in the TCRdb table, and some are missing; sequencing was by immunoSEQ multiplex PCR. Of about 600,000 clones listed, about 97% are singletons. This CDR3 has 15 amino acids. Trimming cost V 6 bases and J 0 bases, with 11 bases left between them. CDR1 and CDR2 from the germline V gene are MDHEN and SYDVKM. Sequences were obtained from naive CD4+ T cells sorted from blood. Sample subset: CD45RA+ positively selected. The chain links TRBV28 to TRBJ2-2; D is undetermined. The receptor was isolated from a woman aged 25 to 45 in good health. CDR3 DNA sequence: TGTGCCAGCAGCTCAAGGCGGCCGAACACCGGGGAGCTGTTTTTT. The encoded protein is CASSSRRPNTGELFF.